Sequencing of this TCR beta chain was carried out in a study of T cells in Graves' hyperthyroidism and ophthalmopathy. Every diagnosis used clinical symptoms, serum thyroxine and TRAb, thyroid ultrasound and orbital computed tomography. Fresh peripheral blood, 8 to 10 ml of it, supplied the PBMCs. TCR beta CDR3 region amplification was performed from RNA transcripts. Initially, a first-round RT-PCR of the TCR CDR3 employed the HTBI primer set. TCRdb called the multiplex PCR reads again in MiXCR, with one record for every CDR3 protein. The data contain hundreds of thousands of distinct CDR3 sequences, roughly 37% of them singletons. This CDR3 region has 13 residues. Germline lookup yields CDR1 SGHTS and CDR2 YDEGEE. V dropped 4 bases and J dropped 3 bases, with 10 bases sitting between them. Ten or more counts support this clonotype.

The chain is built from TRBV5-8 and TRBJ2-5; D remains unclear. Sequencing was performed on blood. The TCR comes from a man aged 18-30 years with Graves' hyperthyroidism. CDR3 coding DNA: TGTGCCAGCAGCCCGGCCAACGAAGAGACCCAGTACTTC. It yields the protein CASSPANEETQYF. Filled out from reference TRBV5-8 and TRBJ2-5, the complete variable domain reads EAGVTQSPTHLIKTRGQQATLRCSPISGHTSVYWYQQALGLGLQFLLWYDEGEERNRGNFPPRFSGRQFPNYSSELNVNALELEDSALYLCASSPANEETQYFGPGTRLLVL.